This T cell receptor beta chain was observed in a study of T cells and Merkel cell carcinoma outcomes (dated by TCRdb to about 2020). Regarding the study in general: The study looked at whether the tumor T-cell repertoire and T-cell density could predict clinical outcome in patients with Merkel cell carcinoma.

The samples were obtained from people who had Merkel cell carcinoma. Libraries were prepared through the immunoSEQ multiplex PCR assay. Imported from immuneACCESS, the table was reduced by TCRdb to in-frame sequences with V and J called. These copies leave out some clones; in studies compared against another copy, an unresolved V gene accounts for under half, and the cause of the remainder is not known. Present in this sample are some 19,000 clones, around 79% of which were seen just once. The ten largest clones take up approximately 2.8% of the sample. Relative to germline, V is 0 bases shorter and J is 3 bases shorter, with 15 bases between their ends. The CDR1 and CDR2 encoded by the germline V gene are LGHNA and YNFKEQ. The CDR3 has 16 amino acids, counting the end cysteine and phenylalanine. Only the CDR3 DNA is retained, 48 bases long and in frame from the first base. The research as a whole found: T-cell repertoire features combined with T-cell density were reported to predict clinical outcomes in Merkel cell carcinoma patients.

In the case of this clone: Its antigen is still unknown. Base qualities were left out, and no much larger clone turns up one base away.

The source material was tumor tissue from Merkel cell carcinoma. The receptor was derived from a human donor with Merkel cell carcinoma. Recombination connected TRBV4-2 to TRBJ2-7; tentative D gene TRBD1, with 5 bases matching. The DNA reads TGTGCCAGCAGCCAAGAGTACCCAGGGTTGAGCTACGAGCAGTACTTC. Translated, it reads CASSQEYPGLSYEQYF.